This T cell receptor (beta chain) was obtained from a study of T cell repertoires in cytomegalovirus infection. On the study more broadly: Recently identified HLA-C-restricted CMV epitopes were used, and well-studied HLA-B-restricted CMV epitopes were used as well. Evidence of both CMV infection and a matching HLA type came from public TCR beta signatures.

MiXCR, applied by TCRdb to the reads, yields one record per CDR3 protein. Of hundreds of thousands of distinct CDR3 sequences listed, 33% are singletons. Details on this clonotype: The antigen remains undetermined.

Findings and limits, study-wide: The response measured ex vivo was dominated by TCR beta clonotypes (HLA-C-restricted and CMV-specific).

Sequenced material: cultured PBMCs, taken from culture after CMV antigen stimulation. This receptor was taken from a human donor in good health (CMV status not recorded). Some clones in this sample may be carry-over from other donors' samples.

The CDR3 coding sequence is TGCGCCAGCAGCCAAGTTCAGGGGGGTGAGCAGTACTTC. Translated, it gives CASSQVQGGEQYF. The genes are TRBV4-3 and TRBJ2-7, with D perhaps TRBD1 (7 bases). The CDR3 length is 13 residues. V was shortened by 1 base and J by 7 bases, with 11 bases between the two germline ends. CDR1 LGHNA and CDR2 YSLEER come from the germline V gene.